Below, 31 T cell receptor beta chains from the same sample are listed, as sequenced in a study of response to subunit inactivated influenza vaccine. TCRdb re-called the RT-PCR reads with MiXCR, one entry per CDR3 protein. This sample has over 300,000 distinct CDR3 sequences, with just over 20% found just once. The material sequenced was PBMCs from blood, taken approximately 20 months after vaccination. Receptor source: a man aged 45 to 75 who received an inactivated influenza vaccine.

The chain couples TRBV20-1 to TRBJ2-7; 11 nucleotides align to TRBD2. The J segment lost 4 bases and the V segment lost 4 bases, leaving 9 bases of the junction unmatched. Germline V gene lookup returns CDR1 DFQATT and CDR2 SNEGSKA (reference sequence). This CDR3 contains 15 residues. The CDR3 region is CSATSGTSGQYEQYF. The CDR3 nucleotides read TGCAGTGCTACCTCCGGGACTAGCGGACAATACGAGCAGTACTTC.

This clonotype has ten or more counts. The V call is TRBV20-1, the J call TRBJ1-5; D is uncertain. The germline V gene has CDR1 DFQATT and CDR2 SNEGSKA (reference sequence). This CDR3 region has 13 residues. V gave up 3 bases and J gave up 2 bases, with 8 bases separating them. The CDR3 sequence is CSARSVGNQPQHF. For the CDR3, the DNA is TGCAGTGCTAGGTCGGTGGGCAATCAGCCCCAGCATTTT.

The chain links TRBV6-2 or TRBV6-3 to TRBJ2-7; D is uncertain. The CDR3 covers 15 residues. The V end was cut by 0 bases, the J end by 5 bases, with 14 bases between. Germline values: CDR1 MNHEY, CDR2 SVGEGT. This CDR3 reads CASSYSTPNRHEQYF. CDR3 DNA: TGTGCCAGCAGTTACTCGACCCCGAATCGCCACGAGCAGTACTTC.

The V gene is TRBV29-1, the J gene TRBJ1-1; 7 bases match TRBD1. V shed 3 bases and J 3 bases; nucleotides not matched to a gene: 4. Germline V lookup: CDR1 SQVTM, CDR2 ANQGSEA. The CDR3 sequence is 13 residues long. In nucleotides, the CDR3 is TGCAGCGTTGATCAGGGGGTGGACACTGAAGCTTTCTTT. Translated, it gives CSVDQGVDTEAFF.

The gene calls are TRBV28 and TRBJ2-1, with D possibly being TRBD2 (7 bases). The germline V gene encodes CDR1 MDHEN and CDR2 SYDVKM. This CDR3 contains 16 residues. V dropped 5 bases and J dropped 0 bases, with 14 bases sitting between them. This CDR3 is CASSVTGTTSYNEQFF. CDR3 nucleotides: TGTGCCAGCAGTGTAACAGGGACTACCTCCTACAATGAGCAGTTCTTC.

The chain links TRBV30 to TRBJ2-1; 13 bases match TRBD2. The germline V gene encodes CDR1 GTSNPN and CDR2 SVGIG (reference sequence). Trimming took 2 bases from V and 8 from J; bases not matched to a gene: 6. This CDR3 is built from 15 residues. The CDR3 spells CAWSRTSGRVYEQFF. The CDR3 coding sequence is TGTGCCTGGAGTCGCACTAGCGGGAGGGTCTATGAGCAGTTCTTC.

In this sample, this clonotype turned up many times. The chain has TRBV12-3 or TRBV12-4 and TRBJ1-6, with D hard to call. CDR3 size: 13 residues. Between the trimmed V and J ends, which lost 2 bases and 7 bases, there was a span of 6 bases. The CDR3 reads CASSLWANSPLHF. The CDR3 nucleotides are TGTGCCAGCAGTTTATGGGCCAATTCACCCCTCCACTTT.

In this sample, this clonotype turned up a few times. This chain joins TRBV5-6 and TRBJ2-7, with TRBD1 as a possible D gene (5 bases). Trimming removed 4 bases from V and 2 bases from J, with 13 bases in between. The length of the CDR3 is 14 residues. The germline V gene encodes CDR1 SGHDT and CDR2 YYEEEE. The CDR3 DNA sequence: TGTGCCAGCAGCCCCCCAGGGCACGCCTACGAGCAGTACTTC. It yields the protein CASSPPGHAYEQYF.

This clonotype appeared a few times. The gene calls are TRBV7-9 and TRBJ2-5, with D perhaps TRBD1 or TRBD2 (7 bases each). The CDR3 runs to 14 residues. The germline V and J ends were trimmed by 5 bases and 4 bases, with 14 bases remaining between them. Looked up from germline, CDR1 is SEHNR and CDR2 is FQNEAQ (reference sequence). Here the CDR3 DNA reads TGTGCCAGCAGCCGCGACAGGGAGGGAGAGACCCAGTACTTC. Amino acid sequence: CASSRDREGETQYF.

This clonotype was picked up a small number of times. V gene TRBV28 combines with J gene TRBJ2-3; tentatively, D is TRBD2 (6 bases). Germline CDR1 reads MDHEN; CDR2 reads SYDVKM. The CDR3 is 17 residues long. The germline V and J ends were trimmed by 6 bases and 5 bases, with 24 bases remaining between them. CDR3 nucleotide sequence: TGTGCCAGCAGCTGGATTAAGGAGGGAGGAGTCAAAGATACGCAGTATTTT. This translates into CASSWIKEGGVKDTQYF. The full variable domain, completed using reference TRBV28 and TRBJ2-3, is DVKVTQSSRYLVKRTGEKVFLECVQDMDHENMFWYRQDPGLGLRLIYFSYDVKMKEKGDIPEGYSVSREKKERFSLILESASTNQTSMYLCASSWIKEGGVKDTQYFGPGTRLTVL.

This sequence joins TRBV6-2 or TRBV6-3 and TRBJ2-1; D is possibly TRBD2 (6 bases). The CDR3 loop spans 14 amino acids. CDR1 is MNHEY, CDR2 SVGEGT, per germline. Trimming left V 9 bases short and J 12 bases short, with 24 bases between. The CDR3 DNA sequence: TGTGCCAGTCGACCGGGGACTCGAATGCTCTGGCAGTTCTTC. It yields the protein CASRPGTRMLWQFF.

As DNA, the CDR3 is TGTGCCAGCAGTTTATATAGGGTTGACACTGAAGCTTTCTTT. Protein: CASSLYRVDTEAFF. The chain recombines TRBV28 with TRBJ1-1; D remains ambiguous. Germline CDR1 MDHEN, CDR2 SYDVKM. The CDR3 length is 14 residues. V lost 1 base, J lost 3 bases, and 9 bases lay in between.

This clonotype was seen many times. The chain links TRBV20-1 to TRBJ1-1; 7 bases align to TRBD1. The germline V gene has CDR1 DFQATT and CDR2 SNEGSKA (reference sequence). This CDR3 is 14 amino acids long. V lost 3 bases, J lost 10 bases, and 14 bases stayed unmatched. In nucleotides, the CDR3 is TGCAGTGCTAGCGAACAGGGGACTTTTTTCGGAGCTTTCTTT. Translating it yields CSASEQGTFFGAFF.

The rearrangement uses TRBV30 and TRBJ1-4; 8 bases map to TRBD1. Germline lookup yields CDR1 GTSNPN and CDR2 SVGIG (reference sequence). The CDR3 sequence is 16 residues long. With V trimmed by 3 bases and J by 8 bases, 14 bases remained unmatched. The CDR3: CAWSSSRQGAREKLFF. The CDR3 nucleotides read TGTGCCTGGAGCTCCAGCAGGCAGGGGGCTCGGGAAAAACTGTTTTTT.

This clonotype appeared many times. The V gene is TRBV28, the J gene TRBJ1-4; a weak D match, TRBD1 (5 bases). Germline V gives CDR1 MDHEN, CDR2 SYDVKM. CDR3 length: 15 residues. V lost 2 bases and J lost 4, with 11 bases in between. CDR3 protein: CASSLGRGLNEKLFF. For the CDR3, the DNA is TGTGCCAGCAGTTTAGGGAGGGGCCTTAATGAAAAACTGTTTTTT. Supplemented by reference TRBV28 and TRBJ1-4, the full variable domain reads DVKVTQSSRYLVKRTGEKVFLECVQDMDHENMFWYRQDPGLGLRLIYFSYDVKMKEKGDIPEGYSVSREKKERFSLILESASTNQTSMYLCASSLGRGLNEKLFFGSGTQLSVL.

This clonotype was detected only a few times. The gene calls are TRBV5-1 and TRBJ2-7; the D gene is possibly TRBD2 (6 bases). The CDR3 extends over 15 amino acids. V was shortened by 0 bases and J by 4 bases, with 14 bases between the two germline ends. Germline CDR1 is SGHRS and CDR2 is YFSETQ. CDR3 residues: CASSLGAEGAYEQYF. In DNA form, the CDR3 reads TGCGCCAGCAGCTTGGGGGCGGAGGGAGCGTACGAGCAGTACTTC.

V usage is TRBV28 and J usage is TRBJ2-7; D uncertain. The ends were cut back, 7 bases at V and 2 bases at J, with 6 bases in the middle. This CDR3 has 11 amino acids. The V gene's germline CDR1 is MDHEN and CDR2 SYDVKM. The chain's CDR3 is CASTATYEQYF. Written as DNA, the CDR3 is TGTGCCAGCACGGCCACCTACGAGCAGTACTTC.

This clonotype was found a few times. This chain joins TRBV14 and TRBJ2-5, with a tentative D call TRBD2 (5 bases). V lost 4 bases and J lost 5, with 14 bases in between. The CDR3 runs 14 residues. Germline CDR1 is SGHDN and CDR2 is FVKESK. This chain's CDR3 is CASSLMAGGETQYF. The CDR3 region has the DNA TGTGCCAGCAGCCTCATGGCGGGCGGGGAGACCCAGTACTTC.

This clonotype was detected a few times. The chain has TRBV12-3 or TRBV12-4 and TRBJ2-1, with 8 positions matching TRBD2. The CDR3 loop spans 18 amino acids. Unmatched junction bases numbered 17, after V lost 8 bases and J lost 2 bases. CDR3 coding DNA: TGTGCCAGCGTGCAGCGGGAGAGCCCATTGGTCGCCTACAATGAGCAGTTCTTC. Encoded protein: CASVQRESPLVAYNEQFF.

This chain uses TRBV5-1 with TRBJ2-3; maybe TRBD2 (6 bases). Trimming removed 7 bases from V and 2 bases from J, with 11 bases in between. Germline-derived CDR1 and CDR2 are SGHRS and YFSETQ. The CDR3 extends over 13 amino acids. CDR3 loop: CASAGQITDTQYF. CDR3 DNA sequence: TGCGCCAGCGCGGGGCAGATCACAGATACGCAGTATTTT.

The chain is built from TRBV18 and TRBJ2-1; TRBD2 aligns across 10 bases. CDR3 size: 14 residues. Germline V gives CDR1 KGHSH, CDR2 LQKENI. The V and J ends lost 3 bases and 8 bases, in that order; junction bases with no gene match: 4. The CDR3 loop is CASSPGLARDEQFF. In DNA, the CDR3 is TGTGCCAGCTCACCGGGACTAGCGAGGGATGAGCAGTTCTTC.

The chain carries TRBV7-9 and TRBJ2-4, with D unresolved. The V end was cut by 4 bases, the J end by 0 bases, with 7 bases between. Germline CDR1 and CDR2: SEHNR and FQNEAQ (reference sequence). The CDR3 sequence is 14 residues long. This chain's CDR3 is CASSYSGAKNIQYF. The CDR3 region has the DNA TGTGCCAGCAGCTATAGTGGAGCCAAAAACATTCAGTACTTC.

This chain links TRBV7-2 with TRBJ2-7; 11 bases map to TRBD2. CDR3 length: 15 residues. CDR1 and CDR2 (germline): SGHTA, FQGNSA. Trimming at V came to 5 bases and at J to 4 bases, leaving 7 bases not matched to a gene. As DNA, the CDR3 is TGTGCCAGCAGCCCCGATAGCGGGAGGGCTTACGAGCAGTACTTC. This translates into CASSPDSGRAYEQYF.

The chain recombines TRBV12-3 or TRBV12-4 with TRBJ1-4; 10 bases match TRBD1. V shed 4 bases and J 8 bases; nucleotides not matched to a gene: 7. This CDR3 has 15 residues. For the CDR3, the DNA is TGTGCCAGCAGTTCGCCGACAGGGGGCATAGAAAAACTGTTTTTT. The encoded protein is CASSSPTGGIEKLFF.

The rearrangement uses TRBV7-8 and TRBJ2-7; possible D gene TRBD2, 5 bases. The CDR3 is 17 amino acids. Germline-derived CDR1 and CDR2 are SGHVS and FQNEAQ. Trimming stripped 1 base from V and 0 bases from J, with 16 bases between. CDR3 residues: CASSLGSGGLHSYEQYF. The CDR3 DNA reads TGTGCCAGCAGCTTAGGGTCCGGCGGGCTCCACTCCTACGAGCAGTACTTC.

This clonotype was seen a handful of times. The V gene is TRBV2, the J gene TRBJ1-2; TRBD1 is a possible D gene (5 bases). This CDR3 comprises 12 residues. Trimming left V 11 bases short and J 7 bases short, with 17 bases between. Germline-derived CDR1 and CDR2 are SNHLY and FYNNEI. The CDR3: CAGGSGVFGYTF. In nucleotides, the CDR3 is TGTGCCGGGGGGAGTGGGGTGTTTGGCTACACCTTC.

This clonotype has just a few counts. The chain combines TRBV29-1 with TRBJ2-1; TRBD1 matches at 8 bases. CDR1 and CDR2 from the germline V gene are SQVTM and ANQGSEA. Trimming at V came to 4 bases and at J to 6 bases, leaving 11 bases not matched to a gene. The CDR3 loop spans 15 amino acids. The CDR3: CSVATRQGRSNEQFF. The CDR3 DNA is TGCAGCGTTGCGACACGACAGGGGAGATCCAATGAGCAGTTCTTC.

The chain is built from TRBV7-8 and TRBJ2-2; unclear D gene. Germline V lookup: CDR1 SGHVS, CDR2 FQNEAQ. V was cut by 3 bases and J by 4 bases, with 9 bases left in between. The CDR3 extends over 14 amino acids. The CDR3 region has the DNA TGTGCCAGCAGCTTTCGTATGGGCACCGGGGAGCTGTTTTTT. It is translated as CASSFRMGTGELFF.

The CDR3 loop is CASSGTWGQYGYTF. The CDR3 DNA is TGTGCCAGCAGTGGGACGTGGGGGCAGTATGGCTACACCTTC. V is TRBV12-3 or TRBV12-4 and J is TRBJ1-2; weak D call: TRBD1 (6 bases). CDR3 length: 14 amino acids. With 5 bases removed from V and 5 bases from J, the gap between germline ends came to 15 bases.

This chain joins TRBV3-1 and TRBJ2-1; the match to TRBD1 covers 9 bases. The CDR3 contains 18 residues. J was trimmed by 10 bases and V by 1 base; bases with no gene match: 17. Germline CDR1 is LGHDT and CDR2 is YNNKEL (reference sequence). In nucleotides, the CDR3 is TGTGCCAGCAGCCAAGTTTCCGGGACAGGGCGCGAGTGGGGCGAGCAGTTCTTC. This sequence encodes CASSQVSGTGREWGEQFF.

The V call is TRBV29-1, the J call TRBJ2-1, with TRBD2 matching 10 bases. This CDR3 has 14 residues. J gave up 4 bases and V 5 bases, and 5 bases lay outside the gene matches. The germline V gene encodes CDR1 SQVTM and CDR2 ANQGSEA. The CDR3 nucleotides are TGCAGCGTTCGGGCTAGCGGGAGATACAATGAGCAGTTCTTC. Translated, it gives CSVRASGRYNEQFF.